Below, 32 T cell receptor beta chains from the same sample are listed, as sequenced in a study of blood T cell repertoires in COVID-19. Sequenced by immunoSEQ multiplex PCR; TCRdb stores in-frame clones only, minus some. The data hold some 200,000 clones, with around nine tenths observed a single time. Sequencing used peripheral blood. The receptors were sampled from a man aged 18-30 years with active or convalescent COVID-19.

This CDR3 reads CASSDSEGTGLFRNTEAFF. The CDR3 DNA is TGTGCCAGCAGTGACTCGGAAGGGACAGGGCTTTTCAGGAACACTGAAGCTTTCTTT. V usage is TRBV6-4 and J usage is TRBJ1-1, with 9 bases lining up with TRBD1. The CDR3 is made up of 19 amino acids. The germline gives CDR1 MRHNA, CDR2 SNTAGT. Trimming took 0 bases from V and 1 from J; bases not matched to a gene: 12.

The rearrangement uses TRBV13 and TRBJ1-1, with D possibly matching TRBD1 (6 bases). The germline V and J ends were trimmed by 6 bases and 11 bases, with 19 bases remaining between them. The germline V gene encodes CDR1 PRHDT and CDR2 FYEKMQ (reference sequence). This CDR3 spans 13 amino acids. The CDR3 DNA follows: TGTGCCAGCAGTTCCTACAGGGCCGAGAGGGCTTTCTTT. Its translation: CASSSYRAERAFF.

The chain employs TRBV6-5 and TRBJ1-1, with a tentative D call TRBD1 (5 bases). Germline values: CDR1 MNHEY, CDR2 SVGAGI. Trimming stripped 5 bases from V and 4 bases from J, with 14 bases between. CDR3 length: 14 amino acids. The CDR3 is CASSRGPGGTEAFF. The CDR3, as DNA: TGTGCCAGCAGTCGCGGCCCCGGGGGCACTGAAGCTTTCTTT.

This chain connects TRBV15 to TRBJ1-2; D call uncertain. The length of the CDR3 is 14 residues. CDR1 and CDR2 (germline): LNHNV, YYDKDF (reference sequence). Trimming pared 3 bases from V and 0 bases from J, leaving 8 bases between. CDR3 in amino acids: CATSRAQANYGYTF. The CDR3 DNA reads TGTGCCACCAGCAGGGCTCAAGCTAACTATGGCTACACCTTC.

The V and J genes are TRBV27 and TRBJ2-1; 11 nucleotides agree with TRBD2. Germline CDR1 is MNHEY and CDR2 is SMNVEV (reference sequence). V was pared by 1 base and J by 4 bases, with 6 bases of the junction left unmatched. The CDR3 is made up of 17 amino acids. CDR3 protein: CASSLFPTSGIYNEQFF. Written as DNA, the CDR3 is TGTGCCAGCAGTTTATTCCCGACTAGCGGGATATACAATGAGCAGTTCTTC.

The chain has TRBV5-1 and TRBJ2-1; possibly TRBD2 for D (7 bases). Germline V gene data show CDR1 as SGHRS and CDR2 as YFSETQ. Trimming left V 4 bases short and J 10 bases short, with 15 bases between. The CDR3 has 13 amino acids. In DNA, the CDR3 is TGCGCCAGCAGCGGGGGGGCAATCATGGAGCAGTTCTTC. Protein product: CASSGGAIMEQFF.

The V and J genes are TRBV6-5 and TRBJ2-7, with 7 bases that match TRBD1. J lost 6 bases, V lost 4 bases, and 9 bases had no gene match. Germline CDR1 MNHEY, CDR2 SVGAGI. The CDR3 is made up of 14 amino acids. The CDR3 DNA reads as TGTGCCAGCAGTTCCCTTACAGGGGTTTTCGAGCAGTACGTC. It yields the protein CASSSLTGVFEQYV.

V and J are TRBV7-2 and TRBJ2-1, with D uncertain. The CDR3 length is 14 residues. The germline V gene encodes CDR1 SGHTA and CDR2 FQGNSA. Trimming cost V 4 bases and J 3 bases, with 10 bases left between them. The CDR3 loop reads CASSSPNFYNEQFF. CDR3 sequence (DNA): TGTGCCAGCAGCTCACCAAACTTCTACAATGAGCAGTTCTTC.

The genes are TRBV11-3 and TRBJ2-1, with 9 nucleotides matching TRBD2. The CDR3 totals 16 residues. CDR1 is SGHNT and CDR2 is YENEEA in the germline V gene. V lost 1 base to trimming and J lost 5 bases; unmatched junction nucleotides: 6. CDR3 nucleotides: TGTGCCAGCAGCTTAGTGGCTAGCGGGATCCACAATGAGCAGTTCTTC. Translated, it gives CASSLVASGIHNEQFF.

The chain has TRBV5-1 and TRBJ2-1; 8 bases are a match to TRBD2. Germline CDR1 SGHRS, CDR2 YFSETQ. The V gene end was trimmed by 1 base and the J gene end by 6 bases; junction bases not matched to a gene: 21. This CDR3 has 20 amino acids. CDR3 sequence: CASSLYGGLALSLRINEQFF. For the CDR3, the DNA is TGCGCCAGCAGCTTGTACGGAGGACTAGCATTGTCACTGAGAATCAATGAGCAGTTCTTC.

The rearrangement links TRBV5-4 to TRBJ2-2; a possible D gene is TRBD2 (5 bases). Per the germline V gene, CDR1 is SGHNT and CDR2 is YYREEE (reference sequence). Trimming removed 4 bases at V and 2 bases at J, with 15 bases between. CDR3 length: 16 residues. CDR3 sequence reads: CASSPGVAANTGELFF. CDR3 sequence (DNA): TGTGCCAGCAGCCCCGGGGTGGCCGCAAACACCGGGGAGCTGTTTTTT. The full variable domain, with the rest looked up from reference TRBV5-4 and TRBJ2-2, is ETGVTQSPTHLIKTRGQQVTLRCSSQSGHNTVSWYQQALGQGPQFIFQYYREEENGRGNFPPRFSGLQFPNYSSELNVNALELDDSALYLCASSPGVAANTGELFFGEGSRLTVL.

This clone was seen a few times. This chain joins TRBV18 and TRBJ1-1; TRBD1 is a possible D gene (6 bases). V was shortened by 5 bases and J by 5 bases, with 24 bases between the two germline ends. The CDR3 is 17 amino acids. Germline V CDR1 and CDR2: KGHSH, LQKENI. CDR3: CASSSTTGTQPTTEAFF. CDR3 bases: TGTGCCAGCTCATCTACCACAGGGACGCAACCGACGACTGAAGCTTTCTTT.

CDR3 DNA sequence: TGTGCCAGCTCACCACCGGAGCAGAGAAACGAGCAGTACTTC. Translation: CASSPPEQRNEQYF. The chain couples TRBV18 to TRBJ2-7; D gene uncertain. Germline V gene sequence: CDR1 KGHSH, CDR2 LQKENI. The CDR3 spans 14 residues. V shed 0 bases and J shed 5 bases, with 11 bases lying between them. Full variable domain (rest looked up from reference TRBV18 and TRBJ2-7): NAGVMQNPRHLVRRRGQEARLRCSPMKGHSHVYWYRQLPEEGLKFMVYLQKENIIDESGMPKERFSAEFPKEGPSILRIQQVVRGDSAAYFCASSPPEQRNEQYFGPGTRLTVT.

The chain couples TRBV4-1 to TRBJ2-5; D may be TRBD1 (6 bases). The germline gives CDR1 MGHRA, CDR2 YSYEKL. The CDR3 covers 16 residues. Trimming shortened V by 0 bases and J by 4 bases, and 15 bases separated the two germline ends. Here the CDR3 reads CASSQDPRGRGETQYF. The CDR3 DNA reads TGCGCCAGCAGCCAAGATCCCAGGGGCAGGGGAGAGACCCAGTACTTC.

This chain joins TRBV28 and TRBJ2-5; the match to TRBD1 covers 7 bases. The J segment lost 5 bases and the V segment lost 5 bases, leaving 11 bases of the junction unmatched. There are 15 residues in the CDR3. Per germline, CDR1 MDHEN and CDR2 SYDVKM. CDR3 sequence (DNA): TGTGCCAGCAGTCGAAACAGGGGATTTGTCGAGACCCAGTACTTC. Its protein product is CASSRNRGFVETQYF.

This clone was recorded a few times. The CDR3 sequence: CASSEGRSFDGAFF. The CDR3 coding sequence is TGCGCCAGCAGCGAAGGGAGGTCTTTTGATGGAGCTTTCTTT. The chain joins TRBV5-1 to TRBJ1-1; D is uncertain. The germline V gene encodes CDR1 SGHRS and CDR2 YFSETQ. V shed 4 bases and J shed 10 bases, with 20 bases lying between them. There are 14 residues in the CDR3.

The gene calls are TRBV18 and TRBJ2-1, with D possibly TRBD2 on 5 matching bases. Trimming removed 0 bases from V and 3 bases from J, with 12 bases in between. This CDR3 has 16 amino acids. The germline gives CDR1 KGHSH, CDR2 LQKENI. CDR3 sequence (DNA): TGTGCCAGCTCACCACCGGTGGGGAGCTACTACAATGAGCAGTTCTTC. Translated: CASSPPVGSYYNEQFF.

The CDR3 sequence: CAISVRDSNYGYTF. CDR3 DNA sequence: TGTGCCATCAGTGTGAGGGATTCTAACTATGGCTACACCTTC. This sequence joins TRBV10-3 and TRBJ1-2; D gene unclear. CDR3 length: 14 amino acids. The V gene's germline CDR1 is ENHRY and CDR2 SYGVKD. V lost 4 bases to trimming and J lost 0 bases, with 9 bases between them.

V gene TRBV28 combines with J gene TRBJ2-7; TRBD2 matches 14 bases. After removal of 6 bases from V and 7 bases from J, the junction contained 11 bases not matched to a gene. The germline CDR1 and CDR2 sequences are MDHEN and SYDVKM. This CDR3 spans 16 amino acids. CDR3 DNA: TGTGCCAGCAGGGGGTCCGGGACTAGCGGGGGAACGGAGCAGTACGTC. Translating it yields CASRGSGTSGGTEQYV.

CDR3 coding DNA: TGTGCCAGCAGTCCCGGGACTAGTTGGGGGCAAGAGACCCAGTACTTC. Translated: CASSPGTSWGQETQYF. The chain links TRBV6-6 to TRBJ2-5; 8 nucleotides agree with TRBD2. The CDR3 extends over 16 amino acids. Germline-derived CDR1 and CDR2 are MNHNY and SVGAGI (reference sequence). Trimming cost V 5 bases and J 2 bases; bases outside gene matches: 10.

The chain recombines TRBV20-1 with TRBJ2-2; D not resolved. V lost 5 bases to trimming and J lost 5 bases, with 18 bases between them. Looked up from germline, CDR1 is DFQATT and CDR2 is SNEGSKA (reference sequence). This CDR3 has 15 amino acids. CDR3 DNA: TGCAGTGCTGGTGCTCTAAAGTACGGGACCGGGGAGCTGTTTTTT. The encoded protein is CSAGALKYGTGELFF.

The V and J genes are TRBV7-3 and TRBJ1-6; D remains unclear. Trimming pared 2 bases from V and 0 bases from J, leaving 5 bases between. The CDR3 totals 15 residues. Germline lookup yields CDR1 SGHTA and CDR2 FQGTGA. CDR3 DNA sequence: TGTGCCAGCAGCTTAGAAGCCTCCTATAATTCACCCCTCCACTTT. Amino acid sequence: CASSLEASYNSPLHF.

The rearrangement uses TRBV24-1 and TRBJ2-1; 8 bases map to TRBD2. The CDR3 spans 14 residues. V gave up 7 bases and J gave up 7 bases; unmatched junction bases: 8. Germline CDR1 KGHDR, CDR2 SFDVKD. The CDR3 reads CATRASGPGNEQFF. The CDR3 nucleotides read TGTGCCACCAGGGCTAGCGGGCCGGGGAATGAGCAGTTCTTC.

V is TRBV4-3 and J is TRBJ1-2, with D perhaps TRBD1 (6 bases). The V gene lost 6 bases and the J gene lost 4 bases, with 18 bases spanning the gap. Germline V gene data show CDR1 as LGHNA and CDR2 as YSLEER. The CDR3 is 15 amino acids. DNA for the CDR3: TGCGCCAGCAGTCGAACCGGGACATCACCCTATGGCTACACCTTC. This gives the protein CASSRTGTSPYGYTF.

This sequence joins TRBV5-1 and TRBJ1-5; the D is unclear. The CDR3 sequence is 14 residues long. The V gene's germline CDR1 is SGHRS and CDR2 YFSETQ. Trimming removed 2 bases from V and 2 bases from J, with 8 bases in between. In DNA, the CDR3 is TGCGCCAGCAGCTTTTCTAGCGGCAATCAGCCCCAGCATTTT. Translation: CASSFSSGNQPQHF.

The V gene is TRBV15, the J gene TRBJ2-7; D possibly corresponds to TRBD2 (5 bases). CDR3 length equals 12 residues. From germline, CDR1 is LNHNV and CDR2 YYDKDF (reference sequence). V was cut by 1 base and J by 6 bases, with 7 bases left in between. In DNA form, the CDR3 reads TGTGCCACCAGCAGAGTCGCGGGCGAGCAGTACTTC. Its translation: CATSRVAGEQYF.

J is TRBJ1-3 and V is TRBV6-6; 10 bases agree with TRBD1. Trimming cost V 5 bases and J 4 bases; bases outside gene matches: 5. Germline loops: CDR1 MNHNY, CDR2 SVGAGI (reference sequence). The CDR3 has 15 amino acids. The CDR3 coding sequence is TGTGCCAGCAGTAGACAGGGGGCGCCGGGAAACACCATATATTTT. This codes for CASSRQGAPGNTIYF.

This sequence joins TRBV7-2 and TRBJ2-3; D unclear. This CDR3 spans 15 amino acids. From germline, CDR1 is SGHTA and CDR2 FQGNSA. Trimming removed 1 base at V and 2 bases at J, with 10 bases between. The CDR3 bases are TGTGCCAGCAGCTTAGACGGAGCCTCCACAGATACGCAGTATTTT. Translating it yields CASSLDGASTDTQYF.

The gene calls are TRBV9 and TRBJ1-4; D call uncertain. The CDR3 is 15 amino acids. Germline CDR1 SGDLS, CDR2 YYNGEE. V dropped 1 base and J dropped 8 bases, with 15 bases sitting between them. The CDR3 loop reads CASSVSGNTREKLFF. The CDR3 DNA follows: TGTGCCAGCAGCGTAAGCGGCAATACGAGGGAAAAACTGTTTTTT.

The chain has TRBV6-5 and TRBJ2-1; 7 bases line up with TRBD2. Trimming at V came to 6 bases and at J to 0 bases, leaving 5 bases not matched to a gene. The CDR3 length is 15 residues. Germline CDR1 and CDR2: MNHEY and SVGAGI. DNA of the CDR3: TGTGCCAGCAGCCTCGGGACTACCTCCTACAATGAGCAGTTCTTC. Protein product: CASSLGTTSYNEQFF.

The CDR3 bases are TGTGCCAGCAGCCACTCCGGGACTAGCGGCGAGCAGTTCTTC. Amino acids: CASSHSGTSGEQFF. This sequence joins TRBV3-1 (or the pseudogene TRBV3-2) and TRBJ2-1; 11 bases match TRBD2. The CDR3 runs to 14 residues. With V trimmed by 3 bases and J by 10 bases, 5 bases remained unmatched. Per germline, CDR1 LGHDT and CDR2 YNNKEL (reference sequence).

This clone appeared once. The rearrangement joins TRBV24-1 to TRBJ1-5; a possible D gene is TRBD1 (6 bases). Trimming cost V 9 bases and J 3 bases, with 14 bases left between them. The CDR3 has 14 residues. Germline-derived CDR1 and CDR2 are KGHDR and SFDVKD. The chain's CDR3 is CATQQGRNNQPQHF. CDR3 nucleotide sequence: TGTGCCACCCAACAGGGTCGAAACAATCAGCCCCAGCATTTT.